The 4 T cell receptor beta chains given below trace back to one sample, sequenced in a study of regulatory T cells in long-lasting Graves disease (dated by TCRdb to about 2021). The receptor library was made with multiplex PCR. This sample was sequenced with an Illumina HiSeq 4000. iRepertoire HTBI primers and Arm-PCR amplification of CDR3 regions were used to construct TCR beta libraries. TCRdb reprocessing: public reads trimmed at Q25 with fastp, clones called with MiXCR, in-frame beta chains kept. Merged by CDR3 protein, the rows form single entries marked with the most common genes and DNA. The sample records fewer than 500,000 distinct CDR3 sequences, about a sixth of which are singletons. The ten most abundant clones make up less than 15% of the sample. The sample's time point label, in plain terms: newly diagnosed GD, antithyroid drugs for less than 3 months. For both TCR sequencing and RNA sequencing, RNA was extracted from PBMCs using TRIzol.

These data were also filed under a second study, of T cells in Graves' hyperthyroidism and ophthalmopathy.

Source: peripheral blood mononuclear cells (PBMCs), taken at new diagnosis, from a patient treated with antithyroid drugs. Receptors were obtained from a man between 35 and 55 years old with Graves disease. Donor details come from another sample of the same person, matched by shared clones.

The sample holds many counts of this clonotype. The rearrangement joins TRBV27 to TRBJ2-7; TRBD1 or TRBD2 may be the D gene (7 bases each). CDR1 is MNHEY and CDR2 is SMNVEV in the germline V gene (reference sequence). The CDR3 covers 15 residues. With 2 bases removed from V and 2 bases from J, the gap between germline ends came to 13 bases. CDR3 sequence: CASSLGQGGAYEQYF. CDR3 DNA: TGTGCCAGCAGTTTAGGGCAGGGGGGGGCCTACGAGCAGTACTTC.

Only a few counts were recorded for this clonotype. This rearrangement joins TRBV7-9 to TRBJ1-2; D not resolved. CDR1 and CDR2 from the germline V gene are SEHNR and FQNEAQ (reference sequence). The CDR3 is 14 residues long. The ends were cut back, 6 bases at V and 1 base at J, with 12 bases in the middle. CDR3 DNA sequence: TGTGCCAGCAGATCCCTTCCCAATAACTATGGCTACACCTTC. Translating gives CASRSLPNNYGYTF. Full variable domain (missing parts from reference TRBV7-9 and TRBJ1-2): DTGVSQNPRHKITKRGQNVTFRCDPISEHNRLYWYRQTLGQGPEFLTYFQNEAQLEKSRLLSDRFSAERPKGSFSTLEIQRTEQGDSAMYLCASRSLPNNYGYTFGSGTRLTVV.

The CDR3 protein is CSANGLAGGYEQYF. CDR3 nucleotide sequence: TGCAGTGCTAATGGGCTAGCGGGAGGGTACGAGCAGTACTTC. The chain joins TRBV20-1 to TRBJ2-7; 12 bases match TRBD2. Germline trimming cut 4 bases from V and 4 bases from J; bases unmatched to any gene: 5. From germline, CDR1 is DFQATT and CDR2 SNEGSKA (reference sequence). This CDR3 has 14 amino acids.

In its sample, this clonotype was seen a few times. The V gene is TRBV20-1, the J gene TRBJ2-4, with 7 bases that match TRBD2. Germline V gene sequence: CDR1 DFQATT, CDR2 SNEGSKA (reference sequence). The CDR3 covers 17 residues. The V gene end was trimmed by 3 bases and the J gene end by 5 bases; junction bases not matched to a gene: 16. The CDR3 nucleotides are TGCAGTGCTAGGGAGCTCGGCAGCGGGACGTCCCAAAACATTCAGTACTTC. This codes for CSARELGSGTSQNIQYF.